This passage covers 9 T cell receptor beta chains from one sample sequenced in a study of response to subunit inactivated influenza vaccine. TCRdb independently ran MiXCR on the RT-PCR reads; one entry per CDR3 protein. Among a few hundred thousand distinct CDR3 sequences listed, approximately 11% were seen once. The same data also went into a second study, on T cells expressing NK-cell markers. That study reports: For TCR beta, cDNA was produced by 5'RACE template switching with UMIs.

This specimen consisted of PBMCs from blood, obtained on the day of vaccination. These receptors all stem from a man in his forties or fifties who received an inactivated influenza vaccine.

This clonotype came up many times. The CDR3 here is CSARETENYGYTF. The CDR3 nucleotides read TGCAGTGCTAGGGAGACCGAAAACTATGGCTACACCTTC. This sequence joins TRBV20-1 and TRBJ1-2; no clear D gene. The CDR3 totals 13 residues. The V end was cut by 3 bases, the J end by 2 bases, with 10 bases between. The germline gives CDR1 DFQATT, CDR2 SNEGSKA (reference sequence).

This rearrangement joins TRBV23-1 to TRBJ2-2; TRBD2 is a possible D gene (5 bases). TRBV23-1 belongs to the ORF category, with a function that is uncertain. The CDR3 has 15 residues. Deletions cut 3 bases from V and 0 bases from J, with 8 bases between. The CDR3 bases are TGCGCCAGCAGTCATCGGACTTCGAACACCGGGGAGCTGTTTTTT. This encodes CASSHRTSNTGELFF.

CDR3: CAAGTSGRASYNEQFF. In DNA form, the CDR3 reads TGTGCCGCGGGGACTAGCGGGAGGGCGTCCTACAATGAGCAGTTCTTC. The V gene is TRBV10-3, the J gene TRBJ2-1; TRBD2 agrees at 16 bases. V dropped 11 bases and J dropped 1; count of bases not matched to a gene: 5. The CDR3 covers 16 residues. Germline CDR1 reads ENHRY; CDR2 reads SYGVKD.

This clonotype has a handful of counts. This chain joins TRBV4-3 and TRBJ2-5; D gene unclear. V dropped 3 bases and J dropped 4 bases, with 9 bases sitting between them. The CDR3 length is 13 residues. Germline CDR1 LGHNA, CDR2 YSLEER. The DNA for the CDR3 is TGCGCCAGCAGCCAGGCAGTTGGAGAGACCCAGTACTTC. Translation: CASSQAVGETQYF.

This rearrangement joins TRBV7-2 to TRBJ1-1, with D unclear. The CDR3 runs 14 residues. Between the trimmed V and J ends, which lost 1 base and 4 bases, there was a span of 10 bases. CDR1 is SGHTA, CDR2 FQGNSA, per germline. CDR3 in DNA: TGTGCCAGCAGCTTAGAGCCCGCCAGCACTGAAGCTTTCTTT. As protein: CASSLEPASTEAFF.

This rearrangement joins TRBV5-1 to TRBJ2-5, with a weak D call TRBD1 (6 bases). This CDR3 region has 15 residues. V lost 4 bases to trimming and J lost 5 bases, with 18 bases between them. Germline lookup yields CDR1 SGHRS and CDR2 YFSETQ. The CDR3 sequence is CASSIGQGSRETQYF. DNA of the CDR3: TGCGCCAGCAGCATCGGGCAGGGGTCGAGGGAGACCCAGTACTTC.

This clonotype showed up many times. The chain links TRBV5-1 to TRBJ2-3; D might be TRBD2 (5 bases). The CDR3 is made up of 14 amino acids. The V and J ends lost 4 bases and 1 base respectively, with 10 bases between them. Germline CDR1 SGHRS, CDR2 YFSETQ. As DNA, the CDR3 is TGCGCCAGCAGCCCCGGGAAACGCACAGATACGCAGTATTTT. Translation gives CASSPGKRTDTQYF.

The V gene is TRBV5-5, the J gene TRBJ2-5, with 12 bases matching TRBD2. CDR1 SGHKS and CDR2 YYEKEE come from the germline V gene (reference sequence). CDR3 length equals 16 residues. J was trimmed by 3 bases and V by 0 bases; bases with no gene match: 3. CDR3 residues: CASSLGSSGREETQYF. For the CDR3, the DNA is TGTGCCAGCAGCTTGGGTTCTAGCGGGAGGGAAGAGACCCAGTACTTC.

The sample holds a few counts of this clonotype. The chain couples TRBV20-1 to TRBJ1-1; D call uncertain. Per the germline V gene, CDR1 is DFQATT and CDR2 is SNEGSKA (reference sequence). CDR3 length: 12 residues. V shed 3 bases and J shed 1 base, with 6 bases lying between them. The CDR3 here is CSASRQNTEAFF. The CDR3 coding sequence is TGCAGTGCTAGCCGTCAGAACACTGAAGCTTTCTTT.